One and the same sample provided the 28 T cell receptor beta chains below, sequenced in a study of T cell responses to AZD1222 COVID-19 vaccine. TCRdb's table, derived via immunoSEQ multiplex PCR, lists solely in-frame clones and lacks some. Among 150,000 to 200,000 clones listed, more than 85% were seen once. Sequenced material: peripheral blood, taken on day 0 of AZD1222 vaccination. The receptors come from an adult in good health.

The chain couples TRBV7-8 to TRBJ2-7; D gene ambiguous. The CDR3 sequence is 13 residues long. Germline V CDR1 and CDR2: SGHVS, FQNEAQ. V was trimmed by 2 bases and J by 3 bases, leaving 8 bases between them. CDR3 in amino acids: CASSLIRSYEQYF. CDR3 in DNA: TGTGCCAGCAGCTTAATACGCAGCTACGAGCAGTACTTC.

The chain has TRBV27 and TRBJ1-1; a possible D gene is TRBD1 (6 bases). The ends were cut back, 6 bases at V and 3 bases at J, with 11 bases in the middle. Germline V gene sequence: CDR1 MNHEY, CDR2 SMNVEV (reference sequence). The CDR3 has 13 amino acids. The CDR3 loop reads CASSSGVDTEAFF. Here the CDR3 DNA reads TGTGCCAGCAGCTCAGGGGTGGACACTGAAGCTTTCTTT.

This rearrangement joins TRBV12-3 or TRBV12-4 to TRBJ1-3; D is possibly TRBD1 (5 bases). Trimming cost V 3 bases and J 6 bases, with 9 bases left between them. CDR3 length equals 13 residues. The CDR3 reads CASSFWGSNTIYF. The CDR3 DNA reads TGTGCCAGCAGTTTCTGGGGCTCAAACACCATATATTTT.

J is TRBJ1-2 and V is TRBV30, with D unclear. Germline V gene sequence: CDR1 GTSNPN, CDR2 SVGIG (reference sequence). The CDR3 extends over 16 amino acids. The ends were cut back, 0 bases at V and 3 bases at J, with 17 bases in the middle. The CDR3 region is CAWSVQNGPPDYGYTF. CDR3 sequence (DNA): TGTGCCTGGAGTGTCCAGAACGGGCCGCCCGACTATGGCTACACCTTC.

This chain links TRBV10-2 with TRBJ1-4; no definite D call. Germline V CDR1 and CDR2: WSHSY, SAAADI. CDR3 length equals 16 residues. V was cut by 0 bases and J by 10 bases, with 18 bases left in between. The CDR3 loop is CASSESTRPGRGKLFF. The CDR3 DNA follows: TGCGCCAGCAGTGAGTCGACGCGCCCCGGGCGCGGAAAACTGTTTTTT.

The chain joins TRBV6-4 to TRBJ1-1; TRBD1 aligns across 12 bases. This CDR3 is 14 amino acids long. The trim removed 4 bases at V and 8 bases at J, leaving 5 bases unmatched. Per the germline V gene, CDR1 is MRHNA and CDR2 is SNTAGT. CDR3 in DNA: TGTGCCAGCAGTGTGGGACAGGGGGCAATAGAAGCTTTCTTT. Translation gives CASSVGQGAIEAFF.

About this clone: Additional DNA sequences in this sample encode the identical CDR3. The DNA for the CDR3 is TGCGCCAGCAGCTTGGGCAGCTACAATGAGCAGTTCTTC. This codes for CASSLGSYNEQFF. This chain links TRBV5-1 with TRBJ2-1; no reliable D call. The V and J ends lost 0 bases and 3 bases respectively, with 4 bases between them. The CDR3 extends over 13 amino acids. Germline lookup yields CDR1 SGHRS and CDR2 YFSETQ. Supplemented by reference TRBV5-1 and TRBJ2-1, the full variable domain reads KAGVTQTPRYLIKTRGQQVTLSCSPISGHRSVSWYQQTPGQGLQFLFEYFSETQRNKGNFPGRFSGRQFSNSRSEMNVSTLELGDSALYLCASSLGSYNEQFFGPGTRLTVL.

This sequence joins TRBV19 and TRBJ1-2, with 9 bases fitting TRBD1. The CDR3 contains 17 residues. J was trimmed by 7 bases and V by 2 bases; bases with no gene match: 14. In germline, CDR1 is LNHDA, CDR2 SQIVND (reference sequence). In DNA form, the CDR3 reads TGTGCCAGTAGTATATATGGGACAGGGCCCACGACCTCTGGCTACACCTTC. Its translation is CASSIYGTGPTTSGYTF.

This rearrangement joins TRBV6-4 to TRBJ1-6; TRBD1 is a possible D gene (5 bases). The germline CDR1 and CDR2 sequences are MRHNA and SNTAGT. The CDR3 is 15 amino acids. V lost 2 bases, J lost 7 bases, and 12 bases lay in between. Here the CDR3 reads CASSDNDSANSPLHF. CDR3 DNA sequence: TGTGCCAGCAGTGACAACGACAGCGCGAATTCACCCCTCCACTTT.

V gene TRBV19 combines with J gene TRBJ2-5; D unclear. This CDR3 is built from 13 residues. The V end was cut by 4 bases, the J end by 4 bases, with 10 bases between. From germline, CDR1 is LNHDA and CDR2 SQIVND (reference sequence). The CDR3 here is CASSTVDGETQYF. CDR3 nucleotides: TGTGCCAGTAGTACAGTAGATGGAGAGACCCAGTACTTC.

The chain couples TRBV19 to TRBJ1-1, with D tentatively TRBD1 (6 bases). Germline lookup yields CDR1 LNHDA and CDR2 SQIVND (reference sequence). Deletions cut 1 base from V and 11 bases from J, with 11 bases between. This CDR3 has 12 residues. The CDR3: CASSIGQADAFF. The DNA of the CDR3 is TGTGCCAGTAGTATAGGACAGGCCGACGCTTTCTTT. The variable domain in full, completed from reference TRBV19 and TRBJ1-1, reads DGGITQSPKYLFRKEGQNVTLSCEQNLNHDAMYWYRQDPGQGLRLIYYSQIVNDFQKGDIAEGYSVSREKKESFPLTVTSAQKNPTAFYLCASSIGQADAFFGQGTRLTVV.

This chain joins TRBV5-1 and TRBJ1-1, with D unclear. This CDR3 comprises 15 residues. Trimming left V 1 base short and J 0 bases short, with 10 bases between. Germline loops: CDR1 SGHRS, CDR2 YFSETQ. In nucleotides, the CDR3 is TGCGCCAGCAGCTTGCAGGCAGGTATGAACACTGAAGCTTTCTTT. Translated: CASSLQAGMNTEAFF. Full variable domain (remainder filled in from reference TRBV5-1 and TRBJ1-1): KAGVTQTPRYLIKTRGQQVTLSCSPISGHRSVSWYQQTPGQGLQFLFEYFSETQRNKGNFPGRFSGRQFSNSRSEMNVSTLELGDSALYLCASSLQAGMNTEAFFGQGTRLTVV.

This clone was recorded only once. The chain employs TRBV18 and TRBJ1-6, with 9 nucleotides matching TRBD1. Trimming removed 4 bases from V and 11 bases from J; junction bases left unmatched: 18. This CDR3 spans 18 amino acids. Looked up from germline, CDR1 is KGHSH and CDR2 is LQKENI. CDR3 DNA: TGTGCCAGCTCACTAACGACAGGGGGAAGGTTTAGGTTGGCACCCCTCCACTTT. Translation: CASSLTTGGRFRLAPLHF.

The CDR3 reads CASSLPDRLRTEAFF. The CDR3 DNA reads TGTGCCAGCAGCTTGCCCGACAGGTTACGCACTGAAGCTTTCTTT. The chain links TRBV5-4 to TRBJ1-1; D possibly corresponds to TRBD1 (6 bases). The CDR3 is 15 residues long. The V end lost 1 base, the J end lost 4 bases, and 14 bases lay between the germline ends. The germline V gene encodes CDR1 SGHNT and CDR2 YYREEE (reference sequence).

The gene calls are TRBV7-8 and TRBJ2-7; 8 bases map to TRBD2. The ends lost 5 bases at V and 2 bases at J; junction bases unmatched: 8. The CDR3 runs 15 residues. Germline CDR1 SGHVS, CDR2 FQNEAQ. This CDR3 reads CASSDSSGPPYEQYF. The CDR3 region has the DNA TGTGCCAGCAGCGACTCTAGCGGGCCACCCTACGAGCAGTACTTC. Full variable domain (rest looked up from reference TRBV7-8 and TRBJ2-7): GAGVSQSPRYKVAKRGQDVALRCDPISGHVSLFWYQQALGQGPEFLTYFQNEAQLDKSGLPSDRFFAERPEGSVSTLKIQRTQQEDSAVYLCASSDSSGPPYEQYFGPGTRLTVT.

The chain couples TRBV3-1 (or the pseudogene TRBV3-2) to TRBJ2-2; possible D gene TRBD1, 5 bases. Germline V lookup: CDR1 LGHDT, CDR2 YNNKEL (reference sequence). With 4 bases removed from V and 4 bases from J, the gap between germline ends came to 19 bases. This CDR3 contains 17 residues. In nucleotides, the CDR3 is TGTGCCAGCAGCCTCGGAAGGGGCGCATGGGGCACCGGGGAGCTGTTTTTT. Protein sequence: CASSLGRGAWGTGELFF.

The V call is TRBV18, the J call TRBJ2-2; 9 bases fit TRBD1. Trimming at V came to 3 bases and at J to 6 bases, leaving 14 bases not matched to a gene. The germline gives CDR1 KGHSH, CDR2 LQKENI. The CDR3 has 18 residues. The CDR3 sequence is CASSPSRGTGMAAGELFF. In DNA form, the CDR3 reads TGTGCCAGCTCACCTTCACGGGGGACAGGGATGGCTGCCGGGGAGCTGTTTTTT.

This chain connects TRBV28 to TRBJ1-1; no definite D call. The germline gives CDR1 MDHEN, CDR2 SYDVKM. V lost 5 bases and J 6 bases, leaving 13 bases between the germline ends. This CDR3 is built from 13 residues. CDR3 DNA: TGTGCCAGCAGTCTTACGGGGAGGGCTGAAGCTTTCTTT. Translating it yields CASSLTGRAEAFF.

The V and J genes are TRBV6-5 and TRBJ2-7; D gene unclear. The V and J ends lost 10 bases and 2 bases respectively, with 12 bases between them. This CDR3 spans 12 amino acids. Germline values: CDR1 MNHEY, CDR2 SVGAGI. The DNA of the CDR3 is TGTGCCACCCGGGCGATTGCCTACGAGCAGTACTTC. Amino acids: CATRAIAYEQYF.

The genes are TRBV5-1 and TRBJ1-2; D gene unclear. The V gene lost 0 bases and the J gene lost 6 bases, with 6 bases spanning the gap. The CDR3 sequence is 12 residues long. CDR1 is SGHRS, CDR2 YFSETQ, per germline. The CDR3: CASSLGSDGYTF. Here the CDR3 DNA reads TGCGCCAGCAGCTTGGGGTCCGATGGCTACACCTTC.

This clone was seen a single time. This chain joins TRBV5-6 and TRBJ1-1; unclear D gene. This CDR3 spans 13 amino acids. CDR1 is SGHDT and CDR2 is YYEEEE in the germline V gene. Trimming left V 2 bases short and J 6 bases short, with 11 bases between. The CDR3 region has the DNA TGTGCCAGCAGCTTCAGGTCGGGAGCTGAAGCTTTCTTT. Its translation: CASSFRSGAEAFF. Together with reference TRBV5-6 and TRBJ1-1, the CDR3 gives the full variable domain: DAGVTQSPTHLIKTRGQQVTLRCSPKSGHDTVSWYQQALGQGPQFIFQYYEEEERQRGNFPDRFSGHQFPNYSSELNVNALLLGDSALYLCASSFRSGAEAFFGQGTRLTVV.

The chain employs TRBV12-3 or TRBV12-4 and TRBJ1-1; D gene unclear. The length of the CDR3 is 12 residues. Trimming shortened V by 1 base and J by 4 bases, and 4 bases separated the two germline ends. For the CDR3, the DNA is TGTGCCAGCAGTTTAGGGGTCACTGAAGCTTTCTTT. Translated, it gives CASSLGVTEAFF.

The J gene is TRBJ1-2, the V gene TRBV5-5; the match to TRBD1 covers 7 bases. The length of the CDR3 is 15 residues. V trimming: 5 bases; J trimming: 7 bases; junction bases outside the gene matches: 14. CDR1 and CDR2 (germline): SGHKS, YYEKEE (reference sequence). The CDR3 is CASSLNRGSIVGYTF. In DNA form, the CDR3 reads TGTGCCAGCAGTTTAAACAGGGGTAGTATAGTTGGCTACACCTTC.

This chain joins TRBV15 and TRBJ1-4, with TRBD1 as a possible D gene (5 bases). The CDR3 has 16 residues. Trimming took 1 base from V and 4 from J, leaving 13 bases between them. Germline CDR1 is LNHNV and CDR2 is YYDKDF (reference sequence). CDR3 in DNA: TGTGCCACCAGCAGAGTACCGGGACTGAGTAATGAAAAACTGTTTTTT. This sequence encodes CATSRVPGLSNEKLFF.

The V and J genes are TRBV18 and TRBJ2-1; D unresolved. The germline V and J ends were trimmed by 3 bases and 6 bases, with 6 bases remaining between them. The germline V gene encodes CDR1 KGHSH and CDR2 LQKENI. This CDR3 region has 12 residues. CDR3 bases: TGTGCCAGCTCACCGAATTCCAATGAGCAGTTCTTC. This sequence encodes CASSPNSNEQFF.

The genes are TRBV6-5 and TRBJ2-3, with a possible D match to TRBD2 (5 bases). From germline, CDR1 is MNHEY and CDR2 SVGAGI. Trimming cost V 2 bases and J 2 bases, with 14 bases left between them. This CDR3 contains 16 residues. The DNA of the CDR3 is TGTGCCAGCAGTTACCAGCGGCCGATTTACACAGATACGCAGTATTTT. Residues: CASSYQRPIYTDTQYF.

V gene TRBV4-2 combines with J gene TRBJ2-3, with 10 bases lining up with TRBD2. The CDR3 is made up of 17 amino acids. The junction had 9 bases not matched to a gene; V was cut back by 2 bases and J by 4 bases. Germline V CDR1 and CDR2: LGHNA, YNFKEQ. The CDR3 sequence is CASSQFTSGDSADTQYF. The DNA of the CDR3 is TGTGCCAGCAGCCAATTTACTAGCGGGGATAGCGCAGATACGCAGTATTTT.

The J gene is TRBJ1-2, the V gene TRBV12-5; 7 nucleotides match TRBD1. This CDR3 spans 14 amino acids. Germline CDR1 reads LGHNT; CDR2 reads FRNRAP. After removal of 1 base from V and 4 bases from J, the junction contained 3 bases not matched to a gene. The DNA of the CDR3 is TGTGCTAGTGGTTTGGAGTCAGGGGGCTATGGCTACACCTTC. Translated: CASGLESGGYGYTF.